This passage covers 15 T cell receptor beta chains from one sample sequenced in a study of blood T cells in healthy people across ages. It was with a sample-barcoded 5' primer and a J-beta primer mix that a second PCR of roughly 7 to 12 cycles was run. TCRdb independently ran MiXCR on the 5' RACE reads; one entry per CDR3 protein. The sample lists about 1.7 million distinct CDR3 sequences, 25% to 30% seen once, with over 7% in the top ten. The material sequenced was blood. The receptor source for this set is a woman in her 30s in good health.

This chain links TRBV7-9 with TRBJ2-1; D ambiguous. V lost 9 bases and J lost 6, with 15 bases in between. This CDR3 region has 13 residues. In germline, CDR1 is SEHNR, CDR2 FQNEAQ (reference sequence). For the CDR3, the DNA is TGTGCCAGTGGCAGCCGGTCCCGCAATGAGCAGTTCTTC. Translated: CASGSRSRNEQFF.

V gene TRBV12-5 combines with J gene TRBJ1-4, with D possibly being TRBD1 (5 bases). Per the germline V gene, CDR1 is LGHNT and CDR2 is FRNRAP. This CDR3 has 14 amino acids. The germline V and J ends were trimmed by 6 bases and 5 bases, with 13 bases remaining between them. The CDR3 DNA reads as TGTGCTAGTGGACTGACAGACCGGAATGAAAAACTGTTTTTT. Protein sequence: CASGLTDRNEKLFF.

V usage is TRBV4-1 and J usage is TRBJ2-5; 7 nucleotides match TRBD2. The ends lost 5 bases at V and 2 bases at J; junction bases unmatched: 11. Germline V gene data show CDR1 as MGHRA and CDR2 as YSYEKL. The CDR3 contains 16 residues. CDR3 sequence: CASSGTTRNDQETQYF. In DNA form, the CDR3 reads TGCGCCAGCAGCGGGACTACACGGAACGATCAAGAGACCCAGTACTTC.

The CDR3 bases are TGCGCCAGCAGCCACGGACTAGCGGGAGGTTACGAGCAGTACTTC. Translating gives CASSHGLAGGYEQYF. The chain recombines TRBV4-3 with TRBJ2-7; 14 bases match TRBD2. The CDR3 contains 15 residues. V gave up 3 bases and J gave up 4 bases; unmatched junction bases: 2. Germline V gives CDR1 LGHNA, CDR2 YSLEER.

There are many counts of this clonotype. The rearrangement joins TRBV2 to TRBJ2-6; D gene unclear. The germline V gene encodes CDR1 SNHLY and CDR2 FYNNEI. The CDR3 spans 15 residues. Trimming cost V 3 bases and J 0 bases, with 6 bases left between them. The CDR3 reads CASSDSHSGANVLTF. The CDR3 DNA reads TGTGCCAGCAGTGATTCCCACTCTGGGGCCAACGTCCTGACTTTC.

Points on this clonotype: With a much larger clone just one base away, this may be a read error. V and J are TRBV7-2 and TRBJ2-1, with D possibly being TRBD1 (6 bases). Germline values: CDR1 SGHTA, CDR2 FQGNSA. The CDR3 runs 14 residues. Trimming left V 5 bases short and J 13 bases short, with 21 bases between. CDR3 sequence: CASSPGQYQETQFF. CDR3 bases: TGTGCCAGCAGCCCCGGACAGTACCAAGAGACCCAGTTCTTC.

The J gene is TRBJ2-7, the V gene TRBV11-2, with D possibly TRBD1 on 6 matching bases. Germline V gene sequence: CDR1 SGHAT, CDR2 FQNNGV. The CDR3 covers 14 residues. V gave up 2 bases and J gave up 3 bases, with 11 bases separating them. The CDR3 DNA reads as TGTGCCAGCAGCTTATTCCGACAGGTCTACGAGCAGTACTTC. This encodes CASSLFRQVYEQYF.

About this clonotype: An end of the junction does not agree with germline; a read error may underlie this. The chain employs TRBV12-3 or TRBV12-4 and TRBJ2-5; D is uncertain. The J call may be mistaken, given a closer DNA end match to TRBJ2-7. The CDR3 contains 16 residues. In DNA form, the CDR3 reads TGTGCCAACAGTTTTTTTGGTTCGAGTATCCCCTACGAGCAGTACTTC. Translating it yields CANSFFGSSIPYEQYF.

The CDR3 is CASSLVLAGGGQFF. The CDR3 DNA reads as TGTGCCAGCAGTTTAGTACTAGCGGGGGGAGGGCAGTTCTTC. The genes are TRBV12-3 or TRBV12-4 and TRBJ2-1, with 12 bases identical to TRBD2. The CDR3 runs 14 residues. V dropped 1 base and J dropped 12; count of bases not matched to a gene: 4.

This clonotype was recorded at least ten times. The chain combines TRBV4-3 with TRBJ2-1; D possibly corresponds to TRBD2 (6 bases). CDR1 and CDR2 from the germline V gene are LGHNA and YSLEER. The CDR3 is 14 residues long. Trimming pared 1 base from V and 8 bases from J, leaving 12 bases between. CDR3 nucleotides: TGCGCCAGCAGCCAAGTCGGCGGGAACGATGAGCAGTTCTTC. This translates into CASSQVGGNDEQFF.

This clonotype was counted a few times. V and J are TRBV19 and TRBJ2-4, with TRBD2 as a possible D gene (5 bases). Per germline, CDR1 LNHDA and CDR2 SQIVND (reference sequence). The ends were cut back, 3 bases at V and 7 bases at J, with 10 bases in the middle. CDR3 length: 13 residues. CDR3 protein: CASSISSVNIQYF. The CDR3 DNA reads TGTGCCAGTAGTATCAGTAGCGTCAACATTCAGTACTTC.

This clonotype was seen ten or more times. The chain couples TRBV12-3 or TRBV12-4 to TRBJ2-1; 7 nucleotides line up with TRBD2. CDR3 length equals 15 residues. V was pared by 6 bases and J by 7 bases, with 12 bases of the junction left unmatched. The CDR3 region has the DNA TGTGCCAGCAGCGCCCTAGGCGGGAGAAGGAATGAGCAGTTCTTC. Protein sequence: CASSALGGRRNEQFF.

The chain joins TRBV29-1 to TRBJ2-3; maybe TRBD2 (5 bases). The CDR3 loop spans 13 amino acids. V was pared by 4 bases and J by 4 bases, with 12 bases between. Germline CDR1 SQVTM, CDR2 ANQGSEA. CDR3 in amino acids: CSVGRDYSDTQYF. The CDR3 DNA reads as TGCAGCGTTGGCCGAGACTACTCAGATACGCAGTATTTT.

In regard to this clonotype: Relative to the germline gene, one junction end is altered; a read error may explain this. The V gene is TRBV5-1, the J gene TRBJ1-1; D gene uncertain. The CDR3 has 11 residues. Germline assignment: CDR1 SGHRS and CDR2 YFSETQ. CDR3: CACSLGTEAFF. The DNA of the CDR3 is TGCGCCTGCAGCTTAGGCACTGAAGCTTTCTTT.

This clonotype was seen only a few times. The chain is built from TRBV5-1 and TRBJ1-4; D call uncertain. Trimming stripped 4 bases from V and 8 bases from J, with 18 bases between. Germline V lookup: CDR1 SGHRS, CDR2 YFSETQ. This CDR3 comprises 15 residues. The CDR3 nucleotides read TGCGCCAGCAGCCGAGGGCGGGAGGATATAGAAAAACTGTTTTTT. The encoded protein is CASSRGREDIEKLFF. Full variable domain (rest looked up from reference TRBV5-1 and TRBJ1-4): KAGVTQTPRYLIKTRGQQVTLSCSPISGHRSVSWYQQTPGQGLQFLFEYFSETQRNKGNFPGRFSGRQFSNSRSEMNVSTLELGDSALYLCASSRGREDIEKLFFGSGTQLSVL.